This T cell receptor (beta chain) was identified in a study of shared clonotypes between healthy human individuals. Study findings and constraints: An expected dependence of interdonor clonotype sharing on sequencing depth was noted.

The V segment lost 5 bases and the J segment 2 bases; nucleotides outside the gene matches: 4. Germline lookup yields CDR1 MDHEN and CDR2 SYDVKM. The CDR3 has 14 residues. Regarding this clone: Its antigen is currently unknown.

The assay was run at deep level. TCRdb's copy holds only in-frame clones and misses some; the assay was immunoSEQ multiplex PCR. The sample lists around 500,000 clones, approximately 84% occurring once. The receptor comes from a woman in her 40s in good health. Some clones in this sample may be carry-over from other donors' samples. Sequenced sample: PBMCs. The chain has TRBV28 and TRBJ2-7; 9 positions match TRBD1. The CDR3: CASSQGDRAYEQYF. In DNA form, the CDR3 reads TGTGCCAGCAGTCAAGGGGACAGGGCCTACGAGCAGTACTTC.